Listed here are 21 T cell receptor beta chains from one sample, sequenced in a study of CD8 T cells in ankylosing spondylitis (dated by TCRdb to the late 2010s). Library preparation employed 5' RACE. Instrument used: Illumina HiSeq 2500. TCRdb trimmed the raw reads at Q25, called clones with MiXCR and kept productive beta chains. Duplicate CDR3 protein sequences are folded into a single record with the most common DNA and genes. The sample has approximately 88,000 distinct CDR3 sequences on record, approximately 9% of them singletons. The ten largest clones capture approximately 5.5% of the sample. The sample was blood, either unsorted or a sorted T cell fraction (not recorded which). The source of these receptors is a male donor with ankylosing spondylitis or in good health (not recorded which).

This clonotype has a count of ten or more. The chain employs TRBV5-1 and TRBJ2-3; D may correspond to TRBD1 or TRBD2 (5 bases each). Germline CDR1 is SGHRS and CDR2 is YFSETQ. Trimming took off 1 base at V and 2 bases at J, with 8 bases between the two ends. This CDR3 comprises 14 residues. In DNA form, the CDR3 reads TGCGCCAGCAGCTTGAGAGGGGACACAGATACGCAGTATTTT. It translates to CASSLRGDTDTQYF.

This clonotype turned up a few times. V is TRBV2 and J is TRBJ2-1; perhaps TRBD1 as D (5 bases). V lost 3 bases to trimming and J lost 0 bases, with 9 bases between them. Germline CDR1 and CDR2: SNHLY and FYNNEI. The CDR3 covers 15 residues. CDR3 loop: CASSDAGNSYNEQFF. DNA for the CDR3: TGTGCCAGCAGTGATGCAGGGAACTCCTACAATGAGCAGTTCTTC.

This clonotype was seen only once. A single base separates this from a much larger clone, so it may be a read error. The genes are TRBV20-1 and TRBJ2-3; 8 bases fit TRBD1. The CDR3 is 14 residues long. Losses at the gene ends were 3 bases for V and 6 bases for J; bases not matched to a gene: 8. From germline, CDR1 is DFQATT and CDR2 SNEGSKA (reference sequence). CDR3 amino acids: CSARTGTGGDTQYF. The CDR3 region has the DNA TGCAGTGCTAGGACCGGGACAGGCGGGGATACGCAGTATTTT.

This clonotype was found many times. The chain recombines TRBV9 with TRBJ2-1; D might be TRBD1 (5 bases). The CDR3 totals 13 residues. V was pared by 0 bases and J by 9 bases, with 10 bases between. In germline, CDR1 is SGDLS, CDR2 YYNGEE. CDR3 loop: CASSVVGRAEQFF. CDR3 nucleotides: TGTGCCAGCAGCGTAGTGGGCAGGGCTGAGCAGTTCTTC.

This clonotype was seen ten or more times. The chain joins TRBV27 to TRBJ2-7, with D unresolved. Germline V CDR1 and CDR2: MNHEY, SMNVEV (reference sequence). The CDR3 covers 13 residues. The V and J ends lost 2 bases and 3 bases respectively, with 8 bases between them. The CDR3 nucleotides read TGTGCCAGCAGTTTAAACGGTTTCTACGAGCAGTACTTC. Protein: CASSLNGFYEQYF.

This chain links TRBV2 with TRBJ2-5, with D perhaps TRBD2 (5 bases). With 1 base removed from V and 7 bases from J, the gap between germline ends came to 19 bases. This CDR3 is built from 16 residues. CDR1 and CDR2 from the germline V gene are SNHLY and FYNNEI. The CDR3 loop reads CASSEEVPRAGGTQYF. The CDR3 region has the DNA TGTGCCAGCAGTGAAGAGGTGCCGCGGGCGGGCGGGACCCAGTACTTC.

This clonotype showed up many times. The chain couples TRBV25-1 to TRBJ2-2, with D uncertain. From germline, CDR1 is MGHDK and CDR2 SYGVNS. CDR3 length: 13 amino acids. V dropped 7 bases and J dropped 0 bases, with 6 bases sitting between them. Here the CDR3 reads CASKHTNTGELFF. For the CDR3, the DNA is TGTGCCAGCAAACACACGAACACCGGGGAGCTGTTTTTT.

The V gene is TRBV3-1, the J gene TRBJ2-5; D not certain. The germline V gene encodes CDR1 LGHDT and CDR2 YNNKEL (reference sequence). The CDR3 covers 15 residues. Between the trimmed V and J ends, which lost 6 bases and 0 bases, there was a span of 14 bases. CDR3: CASRKGFLYQETQYF. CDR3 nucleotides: TGTGCCAGCAGGAAGGGATTCCTGTACCAAGAGACCCAGTACTTC.

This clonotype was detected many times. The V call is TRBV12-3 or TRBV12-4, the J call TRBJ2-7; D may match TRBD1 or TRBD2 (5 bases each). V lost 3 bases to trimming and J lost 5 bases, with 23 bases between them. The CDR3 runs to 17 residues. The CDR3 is CASSFGLGGQGIHEQYF. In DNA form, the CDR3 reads TGTGCCAGCAGTTTTGGTTTGGGCGGGCAGGGTATCCACGAGCAGTACTTC.

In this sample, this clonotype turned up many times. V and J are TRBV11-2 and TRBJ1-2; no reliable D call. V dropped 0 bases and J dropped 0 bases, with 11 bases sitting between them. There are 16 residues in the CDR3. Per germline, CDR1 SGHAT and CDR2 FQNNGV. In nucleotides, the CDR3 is TGTGCCAGCAGCTTAGACGGCGGGTTTACTAACTATGGCTACACCTTC. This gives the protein CASSLDGGFTNYGYTF.

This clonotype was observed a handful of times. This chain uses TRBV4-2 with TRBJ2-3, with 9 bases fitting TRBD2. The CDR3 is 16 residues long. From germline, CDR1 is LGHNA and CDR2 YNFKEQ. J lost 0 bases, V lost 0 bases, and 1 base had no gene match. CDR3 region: CASSQETSGSTDTQYF. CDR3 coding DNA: TGTGCCAGCAGCCAAGAGACTAGCGGAAGCACAGATACGCAGTATTTT.

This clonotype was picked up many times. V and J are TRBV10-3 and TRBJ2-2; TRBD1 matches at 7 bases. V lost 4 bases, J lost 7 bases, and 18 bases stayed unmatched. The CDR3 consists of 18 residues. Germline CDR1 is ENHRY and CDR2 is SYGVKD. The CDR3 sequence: CAISGVDLKGGAGGELFF. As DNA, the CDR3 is TGTGCCATCAGTGGAGTTGATCTAAAAGGGGGCGCCGGCGGGGAGCTGTTTTTT.

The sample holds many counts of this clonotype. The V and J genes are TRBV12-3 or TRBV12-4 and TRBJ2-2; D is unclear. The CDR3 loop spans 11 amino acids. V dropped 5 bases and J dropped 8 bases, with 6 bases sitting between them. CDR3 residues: CASSARGELFF. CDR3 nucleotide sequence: TGTGCCAGCAGTGCCAGAGGGGAGCTGTTTTTT.

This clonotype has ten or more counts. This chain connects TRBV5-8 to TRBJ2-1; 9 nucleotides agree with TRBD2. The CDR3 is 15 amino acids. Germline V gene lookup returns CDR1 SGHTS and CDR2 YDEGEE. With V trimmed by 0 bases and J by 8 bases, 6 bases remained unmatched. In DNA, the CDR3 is TGTGCCAGCAGCTTGGGTCTGCGGGGGGGCGATGAGCAGTTCTTC. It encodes CASSLGLRGGDEQFF. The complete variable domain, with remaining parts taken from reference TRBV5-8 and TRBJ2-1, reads EAGVTQSPTHLIKTRGQQATLRCSPISGHTSVYWYQQALGLGLQFLLWYDEGEERNRGNFPPRFSGRQFPNYSSELNVNALELEDSALYLCASSLGLRGGDEQFFGPGTRLTVL.

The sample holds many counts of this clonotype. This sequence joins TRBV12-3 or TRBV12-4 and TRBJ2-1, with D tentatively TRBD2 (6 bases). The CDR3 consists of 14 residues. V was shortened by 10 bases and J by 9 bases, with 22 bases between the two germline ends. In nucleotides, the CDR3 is TGTGCCACCTCAGCCGTGCGGGGCACCCTTGAGCAGTTCTTC. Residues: CATSAVRGTLEQFF.

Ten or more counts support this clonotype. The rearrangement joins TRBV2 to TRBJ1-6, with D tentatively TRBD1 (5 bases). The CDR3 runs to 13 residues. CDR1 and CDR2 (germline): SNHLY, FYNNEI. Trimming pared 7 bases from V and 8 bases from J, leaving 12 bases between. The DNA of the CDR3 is TGTGCCAGCAATCAGGGACGGGATTCACCCCTCCACTTT. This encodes CASNQGRDSPLHF.

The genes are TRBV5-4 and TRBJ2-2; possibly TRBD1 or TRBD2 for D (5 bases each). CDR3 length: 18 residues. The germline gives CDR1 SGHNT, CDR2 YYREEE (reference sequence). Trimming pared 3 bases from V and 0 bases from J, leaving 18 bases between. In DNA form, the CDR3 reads TGTGCCAGCAGCTCCGGACTCATGGGCAGGGCGAACACCGGGGAGCTGTTTTTT. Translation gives CASSSGLMGRANTGELFF.

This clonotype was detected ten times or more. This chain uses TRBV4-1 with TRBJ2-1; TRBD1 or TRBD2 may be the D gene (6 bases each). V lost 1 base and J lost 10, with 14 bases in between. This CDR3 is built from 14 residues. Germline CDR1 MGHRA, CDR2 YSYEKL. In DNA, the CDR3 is TGCGCCAGCAGCCAAGGACTGGGGGGCGAGGAGCAGTTCTTC. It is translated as CASSQGLGGEEQFF.

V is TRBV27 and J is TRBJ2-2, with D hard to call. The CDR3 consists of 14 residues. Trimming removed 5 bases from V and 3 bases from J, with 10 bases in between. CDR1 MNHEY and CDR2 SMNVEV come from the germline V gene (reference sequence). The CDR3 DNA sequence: TGTGCCAGCAGTCCTACCCCATACACCGGGGAGCTGTTTTTT. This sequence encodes CASSPTPYTGELFF.

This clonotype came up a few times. CDR3 nucleotide sequence: TGTGCCAGCAGCTCAATAGCGGGGAGCTCCTACAATGAGCAGTTCTTC. Its protein product is CASSSIAGSSYNEQFF. The chain has TRBV7-2 and TRBJ2-1; the match to TRBD2 covers 8 bases. This CDR3 is 16 amino acids long. V lost 4 bases to trimming and J lost 0 bases; unmatched junction nucleotides: 5. Germline loops: CDR1 SGHTA, CDR2 FQGNSA.

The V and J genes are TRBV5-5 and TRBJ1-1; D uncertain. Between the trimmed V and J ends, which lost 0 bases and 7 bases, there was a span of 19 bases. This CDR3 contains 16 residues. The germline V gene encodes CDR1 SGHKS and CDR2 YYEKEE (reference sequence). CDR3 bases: TGTGCCAGCAGCTTGGGAGATGTACAGTGGATAGATGAAGCTTTCTTT. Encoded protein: CASSLGDVQWIDEAFF. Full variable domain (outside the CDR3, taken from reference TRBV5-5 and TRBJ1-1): DAGVTQSPTHLIKTRGQQVTLRCSPISGHKSVSWYQQVLGQGPQFIFQYYEKEERGRGNFPDRFSARQFPNYSSELNVNALLLGDSALYLCASSLGDVQWIDEAFFGQGTRLTVV.